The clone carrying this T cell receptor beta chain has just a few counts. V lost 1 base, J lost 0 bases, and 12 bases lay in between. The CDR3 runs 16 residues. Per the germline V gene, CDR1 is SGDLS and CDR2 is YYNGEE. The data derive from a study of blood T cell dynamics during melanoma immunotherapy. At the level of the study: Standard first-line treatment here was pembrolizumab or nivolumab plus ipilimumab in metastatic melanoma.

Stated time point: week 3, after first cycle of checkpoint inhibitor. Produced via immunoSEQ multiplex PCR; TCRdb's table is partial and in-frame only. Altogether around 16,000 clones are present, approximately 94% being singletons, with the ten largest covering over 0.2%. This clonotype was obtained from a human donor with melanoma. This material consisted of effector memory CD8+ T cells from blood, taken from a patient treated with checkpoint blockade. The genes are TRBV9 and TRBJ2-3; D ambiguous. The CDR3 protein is CASSVRTVTSTDTQYF. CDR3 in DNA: TGTGCCAGCAGCGTACGTACGGTAACTAGCACAGATACGCAGTATTTT.